This T cell receptor beta chain is from a study of T-cell memory formation after mild COVID-19. Findings of the study overall: Researchers report contracting CD4+ clones mostly in CM and EM, with CD8+ clones in EMRA.

Germline CDR1 and CDR2: DFQATT and SNEGSKA (reference sequence). The CDR3 contains 16 residues. V was clipped by 6 bases and J by 1 base; unmatched bases: 15. This clonotype was counted between two and nine times. The antigen is not known. The 5'RACE method, run with constant-segment primers, produced TCR alpha and TCR beta cDNA libraries (carrying sample barcodes and UMIs). Using its own MiXCR run on the 5' RACE reads, TCRdb lists one record per CDR3 protein. The sample carries 340,000 or so distinct CDR3 sequences, roughly 13% recorded once. The chain recombines TRBV20-1 with TRBJ2-7; 7 bases align to TRBD1. Sequencing input: PBMCs or a T cell subset sorted from them (not recorded which). The receptor's source is a man between 18 and 35 years old who had mild COVID-19 (a few samples of this study predate the infection). Cell type and time point are not known. The CDR3 DNA follows: TGCAGTGCACGACCCTCGGCACAGGGGTCTTCCTACGAGCAGTACTTC. This translates into CSARPSAQGSSYEQYF.